The sequence of this T cell receptor beta chain was determined in a study of cytomegalovirus exposure and HLA in healthy donors. Study information: Clustering assigned 81% of the approximately 400 genotyped donors to the Caucasian-associated ancestry cluster.

Both 60 Vbeta primers and 13 Jbeta primers went into the PCR. TCRdb keeps only in-frame clones here, not all; method: immunoSEQ multiplex PCR. In the table there are approximately 120,000 clones, roughly 76% of which are singletons. Study conclusions and caveats: In a later analysis, HLA-associated beta chains showed higher expansion and lower generation probabilities than comparable chains.

Details on this clone: Its antigen is not identified.

CDR3 size: 14 residues. The germline V gene encodes CDR1 SEHNR and CDR2 FQNEAQ (reference sequence). Trimming took off 5 bases at V and 3 bases at J, with 11 bases between the two ends. This sequence was found in a middle-aged woman in good health and CMV-seropositive. Source material: PBMCs. The rearrangement uses TRBV7-9 and TRBJ1-3; D is ambiguous. The CDR3 loop reads CASSLSGGGNTIYF. CDR3 nucleotides: TGTGCCAGCAGCCTCAGCGGAGGTGGAAACACCATATATTTT.